A single sample gave rise to the 9 T cell receptor beta chains below, sequenced in a study of technical replicates of blood from several donors. TCRdb's table, derived via immunoSEQ multiplex PCR, lists solely in-frame clones and lacks some. The top ten clones hold 0.22% of a sample with about 100,000 clones, roughly 95% of them seen once. Sequencing was carried out using T cells isolated from PBMCs. The receptors here all came from a human donor in good health.

CDR3 DNA sequence: TGTGCCAGCAGCTTGGCTACCAACTATGGCTACACCTTC. This sequence encodes CASSLATNYGYTF. This chain uses TRBV5-5 with TRBJ1-2; D gene uncertain. CDR1 is SGHKS, CDR2 YYEKEE, per germline (reference sequence). The CDR3 spans 13 residues. V lost 0 bases and J lost 2, with 5 bases in between.

The chain is built from TRBV7-8 and TRBJ2-6; 10 nucleotides line up with TRBD2. CDR1 is SGHVS and CDR2 is FQNEAQ in the germline V gene. This CDR3 has 17 amino acids. The ends lost 0 bases at V and 4 bases at J; junction bases unmatched: 3. The CDR3: CASSLALAGDGANVLTF. For the CDR3, the DNA is TGTGCCAGCAGCTTAGCCCTAGCGGGAGACGGGGCCAACGTCCTGACTTTC.

The chain recombines TRBV10-2 with TRBJ2-7; 8 nucleotides match TRBD1. V lost 3 bases to trimming and J lost 4 bases; unmatched junction nucleotides: 8. From germline, CDR1 is WSHSY and CDR2 SAAADI. The CDR3 length is 15 residues. The CDR3 DNA follows: TGCGCCAGCAGTGACCCCGGGACAGGATTGTACGAGCAGTACTTC. Translating it yields CASSDPGTGLYEQYF.

The table lists this clone with a count of one. This chain connects TRBV30 to TRBJ2-5; 7 nucleotides align to TRBD2. Germline-derived CDR1 and CDR2 are GTSNPN and SVGIG (reference sequence). Trimming cost V 1 base and J 1 base; bases outside gene matches: 9. This CDR3 has 16 amino acids. The CDR3 nucleotides read TGTGCCTGGAGTGGAAATAAGGTAGCGGGCCAAGAGACCCAGTACTTC. Its protein product is CAWSGNKVAGQETQYF.

The rearrangement uses TRBV15 and TRBJ2-1; 11 nucleotides match TRBD2. With V trimmed by 5 bases and J by 0 bases, 6 bases remained unmatched. The CDR3 has 17 residues. Germline V gene sequence: CDR1 LNHNV, CDR2 YYDKDF (reference sequence). The CDR3 region has the DNA TGTGCCACCAGCTGGGGACTAGCGGAGAGCTCCTACAATGAGCAGTTCTTC. Its translation: CATSWGLAESSYNEQFF.

The chain employs TRBV27 and TRBJ2-4, with 9 bases that match TRBD1. J was trimmed by 0 bases and V by 5 bases; bases with no gene match: 8. The CDR3 spans 17 residues. Germline V gene data show CDR1 as MNHEY and CDR2 as SMNVEV (reference sequence). Here the CDR3 DNA reads TGTGCCAGCAGTCCAGACAGGGGGGTTTTAGCCAAAAACATTCAGTACTTC. Translating gives CASSPDRGVLAKNIQYF.

V is TRBV11-3 and J is TRBJ2-3, with TRBD2 as a possible D gene (5 bases). CDR1 is SGHNT and CDR2 is YENEEA in the germline V gene. Trimming shortened V by 4 bases and J by 0 bases, and 14 bases separated the two germline ends. This CDR3 is built from 16 residues. CDR3 residues: CASSSRTAPSTDTQYF. Here the CDR3 DNA reads TGTGCCAGCAGCTCTCGGACTGCTCCTAGCACAGATACGCAGTATTTT.

The chain combines TRBV4-2 with TRBJ2-7; maybe TRBD2 (6 bases). The CDR3 runs 16 residues. In germline, CDR1 is LGHNA, CDR2 YNFKEQ. Trimming took off 1 base at V and 1 base at J, with 14 bases between the two ends. The CDR3 reads CASSQGAAGYSYEQYF. As DNA, the CDR3 is TGTGCCAGCAGCCAAGGGGCAGCGGGCTATTCCTACGAGCAGTACTTC.

The chain recombines TRBV2 with TRBJ1-2; 8 positions match TRBD1. The CDR3 has 18 amino acids. Germline V lookup: CDR1 SNHLY, CDR2 FYNNEI. The V segment lost 3 bases and the J segment 5 bases; nucleotides outside the gene matches: 17. The CDR3 is CASSDPTSSDREGYGYTF. In DNA form, the CDR3 reads TGTGCCAGCAGTGATCCTACCTCGTCGGACAGGGAGGGATATGGCTACACCTTC.